This paragraph reports one TCR beta chain. Its antigen is undetermined. Assembly of TCR beta libraries relied on iRepertoire HTBI primers together with Arm-PCR of CDR3 regions. TCRdb itself ran the multiplex PCR reads through MiXCR, one entry per CDR3 protein. The table lists hundreds of thousands of distinct CDR3 sequences, about 14% of them singletons. This specimen belongs to a study of regulatory T cells in long-lasting Graves disease. Study results and caveats: The persistent group shared about 2,500 public clonotypes, more than the 966 shared by new patients.

Time point denoted: newly diagnosed GD, antithyroid drugs for less than 3 months. The TCR library was prepared using RNA isolated from PBMCs. V lost 0 bases, J lost 5 bases, and 4 bases stayed unmatched. Germline V gives CDR1 SGHVS, CDR2 FNYEAQ. CDR3 size: 16 residues. The sample also formed part of further work on T cells in Graves' hyperthyroidism and ophthalmopathy.

This TCR derives from a man in his thirties or forties with Graves disease. This sequence joins TRBV7-6 and TRBJ2-1; 10 bases map to TRBD1. The sample in question was peripheral blood mononuclear cells (PBMCs), obtained at new diagnosis, from a patient treated with antithyroid drugs. CDR3 sequence reads: CASSLAGTGVDNEQFF. For the CDR3, the DNA is TGTGCCAGCAGCTTAGCCGGGACAGGGGTTGACAATGAGCAGTTCTTC.